This TCR beta chain was identified in a study of shared clonotypes between healthy human individuals. Looking at the study overall: Donors consisted of a couple of women and a few men between 18 and 49. General study findings and limits: Generally, naive subsets came out with larger estimated richness than memory subsets. Since donors were few, the genetic and exposure-history diversity represented was limited.

In the original processing: ImmunoSEQ supplied junction-only sequences lacking quality scores, so filtering was different. Here immunoSEQ multiplex PCR was the method, and the copy in TCRdb shows in-frame clones only, minus some. That table furnishes V, J and clone size, whereas the DNA furnished D and trimming. Among 2 million to 3 million clones listed, over 85% were seen once. About this clone: Its matching antigen is unknown.

CDR3 length equals 17 residues. Trimming removed 3 bases from V and 8 bases from J; junction bases left unmatched: 17. The germline gives CDR1 MGHRA, CDR2 YSYEKL. The clonotype originates from a man between 18 and 29 years old in good health. Some clones in this sample may be carry-over from other donors' samples. The chain is built from TRBV4-1 and TRBJ1-1; 8 bases match TRBD1. Sequenced input: naive CD4+ T cells from PBMCs. The subset was: CD45RA+ positively selected. The CDR3 loop reads CASSQTGAVTRRIEAFF. CDR3 sequence (DNA): TGCGCCAGCAGCCAGACAGGGGCGGTAACCCGCCGTATCGAAGCTTTCTTT.